This TCR beta chain was found in a study of shared clonotypes between healthy human individuals. Comments on this clone: This may arise from a read error, as a much more abundant clone is one base away. Different DNA sequences within this sample yield the same CDR3.

Trimming cost V 0 bases and J 4 bases, with 1 base left between them. This CDR3 spans 11 amino acids. CDR1 and CDR2 (germline): SGHDT, YYEEEE. Generated by immunoSEQ multiplex PCR, the TCRdb table keeps only in-frame clones and is missing some. This sample has roughly 1 million clones; 75% occur once, and the top ten carry over 1.3%. Specimen: memory CD4+ T cells sorted from blood. Subset of the sample: CD45RA-negative fraction. The chain employs TRBV5-6 and TRBJ2-5; D gene unclear. The TCR sequence derives from a man between 18 and 35 years old in good health. In nucleotides, the CDR3 is TGTGCCAGCAGCTTGGCAGAGACCCAGTACTTC. The encoded protein is CASSLAETQYF. Combining the CDR3 with reference TRBV5-6 and TRBJ2-5 gives the whole variable domain DAGVTQSPTHLIKTRGQQVTLRCSPKSGHDTVSWYQQALGQGPQFIFQYYEEEERQRGNFPDRFSGHQFPNYSSELNVNALLLGDSALYLCASSLAETQYFGPGTRLLVL.